The 25 T cell receptor beta chains in this list originate from one sample, sequenced in a study of post-analysis software for immune sequencing data (dated by TCRdb to the mid-2010s). Study-wide findings and limitations: Significantly higher frequencies in patients than in controls were found for roughly 5 TRBV segments, including TRBV5-6, TRBV5-1 and TRBV20-1.

The library was built by means of PCR. The instrument was an Illumina HiSeq 2500. Unique molecular identifiers were incorporated into TCR beta cDNA libraries to reduce PCR and sequencing biases. In TCRdb, the public reads were trimmed at Q25 with fastp and aligned with MiXCR, with productive beta chains retained. Entries that share a CDR3 protein sequence are merged under the most common genes and DNA. In this sample the table shows about 460,000 distinct CDR3 sequences, over 35% of which occur a single time. The ten largest clones add up to over 10% of the sample. These TCRs are of unknown antigen specificity. The sequenced sample consisted of blood. All receptors come from a girl under 18 with multiple sclerosis.

This clonotype was observed a handful of times. The chain uses TRBV5-1 and TRBJ2-3; 10 bases fit TRBD2. This CDR3 spans 14 amino acids. Germline V CDR1 and CDR2: SGHRS, YFSETQ. V was pared by 3 bases and J by 6 bases, with 4 bases of the junction left unmatched. The CDR3 here is CASSSLAGADTQYF. CDR3 sequence (DNA): TGCGCCAGCAGCTCTCTAGCGGGAGCGGATACGCAGTATTTT. Variable domain in full (rest from reference TRBV5-1 and TRBJ2-3): KAGVTQTPRYLIKTRGQQVTLSCSPISGHRSVSWYQQTPGQGLQFLFEYFSETQRNKGNFPGRFSGRQFSNSRSEMNVSTLELGDSALYLCASSSLAGADTQYFGPGTRLTVL.

V gene TRBV19 combines with J gene TRBJ1-1, with D hard to call. V was clipped by 7 bases and J by 5 bases, with 17 bases between them. This CDR3 has 14 residues. Germline-derived CDR1 and CDR2 are LNHDA and SQIVND (reference sequence). For the CDR3, the DNA is TGTGCCAGTACCAGGACCACCGCGGAGACTGAAGCTTTCTTT. Amino acids: CASTRTTAETEAFF. Variable domain in full (rest from reference TRBV19 and TRBJ1-1): DGGITQSPKYLFRKEGQNVTLSCEQNLNHDAMYWYRQDPGQGLRLIYYSQIVNDFQKGDIAEGYSVSREKKESFPLTVTSAQKNPTAFYLCASTRTTAETEAFFGQGTRLTVV.

The V gene is TRBV20-1, the J gene TRBJ2-7; 10 nucleotides align to TRBD2. Judging by the DNA end, TRBJ2-5 fits better; the J call may be wrong. The germline CDR1 and CDR2 sequences are DFQATT and SNEGSKA (reference sequence). The CDR3 consists of 18 residues. CDR3 in amino acids: CSANYGEKAGGPLETQYF. CDR3 nucleotide sequence: TGCAGTGCTAATTATGGGGAGAAAGCGGGAGGGCCTTTAGAGACCCAGTACTTC.

This clonotype has only a few counts. The rearrangement links TRBV6-1 to TRBJ1-2; TRBD1 agrees at 8 bases. The CDR3 is made up of 17 amino acids. CDR1 is MNHNS and CDR2 is SASEGT in the germline V gene. V trimming: 7 bases; J trimming: 5 bases; junction bases outside the gene matches: 18. CDR3 nucleotide sequence: TGTGCCAGCAATACCTGGGGACAGGCCACCCAAGATTATGGCTACACCTTC. Its translation: CASNTWGQATQDYGYTF.

CDR3 DNA: TGTGCCAGCAGTTACACGGGCTTCGGGAGCAATCAGCCCCAGCATTTT. It yields the protein CASSYTGFGSNQPQHF. The chain employs TRBV6-5 and TRBJ1-5; no firm D call. CDR1 MNHEY and CDR2 SVGAGI come from the germline V gene. V lost 2 bases to trimming and J lost 1 base, with 12 bases between them. The CDR3 runs to 16 residues.

This chain connects TRBV20-1 to TRBJ2-1; tentatively, D is TRBD2 (6 bases). Germline lookup yields CDR1 DFQATT and CDR2 SNEGSKA (reference sequence). The CDR3 covers 13 residues. With 6 bases removed from V and 3 bases from J, the gap between germline ends came to 12 bases. The CDR3 nucleotides are TGCAGTGCCACCCCGGACTACTACAATGAGCAGTTCTTC. It specifies CSATPDYYNEQFF.

This clonotype appeared once. This rearrangement joins TRBV5-1 to TRBJ2-1; 8 bases fit TRBD1. This CDR3 contains 14 residues. The ends lost 2 bases at V and 8 bases at J; junction bases unmatched: 6. Germline CDR1 SGHRS, CDR2 YFSETQ. CDR3 residues: CASSLQTDRDEQFF. The CDR3 DNA reads as TGCGCCAGCAGCTTACAGACGGACAGGGATGAGCAGTTCTTC.

This chain connects TRBV7-2 to TRBJ1-3; D remains ambiguous. This CDR3 is 14 amino acids long. The ends were cut back, 1 base at V and 2 bases at J, with 6 bases in the middle. CDR1 SGHTA and CDR2 FQGNSA come from the germline V gene. The CDR3 loop reads CASSLDPAGNTIYF. The CDR3 DNA reads TGTGCCAGCAGCTTAGACCCTGCTGGAAACACCATATATTTT.

V usage is TRBV7-2 and J usage is TRBJ2-4; D possibly uses TRBD1 or TRBD2 (5 bases each). V lost 3 bases and J 10 bases, leaving 13 bases between the germline ends. The CDR3 loop spans 13 amino acids. The germline V gene has CDR1 SGHTA and CDR2 FQGNSA. The CDR3 DNA reads as TGTGCCAGCAGCTTTGGGGACGGTGTTATTCAGTACTTC. Amino acid sequence: CASSFGDGVIQYF.

The CDR3 here is CSVEDGQGAFSGQYF. The CDR3 region has the DNA TGCAGCGTTGAAGATGGACAGGGGGCTTTTAGTGGGCAGTACTTC. The chain employs TRBV29-1 and TRBJ2-7; TRBD1 aligns across 11 bases. This CDR3 contains 15 residues. Germline assignment: CDR1 SQVTM and CDR2 ANQGSEA. Trimming removed 0 bases from V and 9 bases from J; junction bases left unmatched: 10.

This clonotype turned up a few times. J is TRBJ2-3 and V is TRBV20-1, with 7 bases identical to TRBD1. V lost 6 bases, J lost 2 bases, and 8 bases stayed unmatched. The CDR3 totals 14 residues. CDR1 is DFQATT and CDR2 is SNEGSKA in the germline V gene (reference sequence). Here the CDR3 DNA reads TGCAGTGCCGCCGGGACAGTGGACACAGATACGCAGTATTTT. Its translation is CSAAGTVDTDTQYF.

This clonotype has more than one count but fewer than ten. This rearrangement joins TRBV18 to TRBJ1-2; maybe TRBD1 (6 bases). The V gene lost 1 base and the J gene lost 8 bases, with 14 bases spanning the gap. The CDR3 length is 14 residues. The germline CDR1 and CDR2 sequences are KGHSH and LQKENI. Here the CDR3 reads CASSPQPQGGGYTF. In nucleotides, the CDR3 is TGTGCCAGCTCACCACAGCCACAGGGAGGGGGCTACACCTTC. The whole variable domain, remainder taken from reference TRBV18 and TRBJ1-2, is NAGVMQNPRHLVRRRGQEARLRCSPMKGHSHVYWYRQLPEEGLKFMVYLQKENIIDESGMPKERFSAEFPKEGPSILRIQQVVRGDSAAYFCASSPQPQGGGYTFGSGTRLTVV.

J is TRBJ2-6 and V is TRBV6-5; 10 nucleotides line up with TRBD2. CDR1 and CDR2 (germline): MNHEY, SVGAGI. V gave up 2 bases and J gave up 0 bases; unmatched junction bases: 1. CDR3 size: 17 residues. The CDR3 DNA is TGTGCCAGCAGTTACGCTAGCGGGAGCTCTGGGGCCAACGTCCTGACTTTC. It encodes CASSYASGSSGANVLTF.

The V and J genes are TRBV5-8 and TRBJ1-2; D not certain. The length of the CDR3 is 16 residues. The germline V and J ends were trimmed by 0 bases and 0 bases, with 12 bases remaining between them. The germline CDR1 and CDR2 sequences are SGHTS and YDEGEE. The CDR3 region has the DNA TGTGCCAGCAGCTTGGCTTCGGACCGCCCTAACTATGGCTACACCTTC. Translating gives CASSLASDRPNYGYTF.

This chain connects TRBV27 to TRBJ2-3; 11 nucleotides match TRBD2. Germline assignment: CDR1 MNHEY and CDR2 SMNVEV (reference sequence). The CDR3 covers 16 residues. Trimming at V came to 4 bases and at J to 4 bases, leaving 7 bases not matched to a gene. CDR3 in DNA: TGTGCCAGCAGTTGGGGACTAGCGGTACCCGCAGATACGCAGTATTTT. Translating it yields CASSWGLAVPADTQYF.

This clonotype occurred once. J is TRBJ2-1 and V is TRBV4-3; D perhaps matches TRBD2 (5 bases). CDR3 length equals 14 residues. The V end was cut by 0 bases, the J end by 8 bases, with 11 bases between. Germline-derived CDR1 and CDR2 are LGHNA and YSLEER. The CDR3, as DNA: TGCGCCAGCAGCCAAGAGCCCCTCGGGGATGAGCAGTTCTTC. It encodes CASSQEPLGDEQFF.

This clonotype has only a few counts. The chain is built from TRBV28 and TRBJ2-4; D may match TRBD1 or TRBD2 (5 bases each). Matching the DNA end better, TRBJ2-7 makes the J call doubtful. CDR1 and CDR2 from the germline V gene are MDHEN and SYDVKM. This CDR3 region has 14 residues. Written as DNA, the CDR3 is TGTGCCAGCAGTTTATCGGGACCGAACTACGAGCAGTACTTC. Translation gives CASSLSGPNYEQYF.

At least ten counts were recorded for this clonotype. J is TRBJ2-1 and V is TRBV13; 9 bases agree with TRBD2. Germline V gene sequence: CDR1 PRHDT, CDR2 FYEKMQ (reference sequence). J lost 3 bases, V lost 1 base, and 4 bases had no gene match. This CDR3 contains 16 residues. DNA for the CDR3: TGTGCCAGCAGCTTAGTGACTAGCGGATTCTACAATGAGCAGTTCTTC. Protein sequence: CASSLVTSGFYNEQFF.

The DNA for the CDR3 is TGTGCCAGCAGCTCCCCTTCTGTGGATGAGCAGTTCTTC. Translating it yields CASSSPSVDEQFF. This chain connects TRBV7-2 to TRBJ2-1; D call uncertain. In germline, CDR1 is SGHTA, CDR2 FQGNSA. The germline V and J ends were trimmed by 4 bases and 8 bases, with 12 bases remaining between them. The CDR3 contains 13 residues.

This clonotype came up a few times. The CDR3 here is CASSPAPDRGDMNTEAFF. The CDR3 DNA sequence: TGCGCCAGCAGCCCCGCCCCCGACAGGGGTGACATGAACACTGAAGCTTTCTTT. The chain is built from TRBV4-1 and TRBJ1-1; 8 nucleotides agree with TRBD1. CDR3 length: 18 amino acids. J lost 0 bases, V lost 4 bases, and 13 bases had no gene match. Germline CDR1 is MGHRA and CDR2 is YSYEKL.

This clonotype appeared a few times. The chain couples TRBV2 to TRBJ2-5; 13 bases align to TRBD2. Germline trimming cut 2 bases from V and 5 bases from J; bases unmatched to any gene: 2. The CDR3 extends over 15 amino acids. CDR1 is SNHLY, CDR2 FYNNEI, per germline. CDR3: CASSEKLAGGETQYF. CDR3 nucleotides: TGTGCCAGCAGTGAAAAACTAGCGGGAGGGGAGACCCAGTACTTC.

This chain uses TRBV7-2 with TRBJ2-7; TRBD2 matches at 11 bases. J was trimmed by 3 bases and V by 5 bases; bases with no gene match: 6. CDR1 is SGHTA, CDR2 FQGNSA, per germline. This CDR3 region has 15 residues. The CDR3 DNA sequence: TGTGCCAGCAGCGAGGGACTAGCGGATCTCTACGAGCAGTACTTC. Residues: CASSEGLADLYEQYF. Full variable domain (outside the CDR3, taken from reference TRBV7-2 and TRBJ2-7): GAGVSQSPSNKVTEKGKDVELRCDPISGHTALYWYRQSLGQGLEFLIYFQGNSAPDKSGLPSDRFSAERTGGSVSTLTIQRTQQEDSAVYLCASSEGLADLYEQYFGPGTRLTVT.

The chain is built from TRBV10-3 and TRBJ1-2; D is unresolved. Trimming took 6 bases from V and 6 from J, leaving 8 bases between them. The germline V gene encodes CDR1 ENHRY and CDR2 SYGVKD. The CDR3 consists of 11 residues. The CDR3 nucleotides are TGTGCCATCAGCCGATCGGATGGCTACACCTTC. This codes for CAISRSDGYTF.

The chain joins TRBV7-2 to TRBJ1-1; perhaps TRBD1 as D (6 bases). The V and J ends lost 2 bases and 12 bases respectively, with 10 bases between them. The CDR3 loop spans 11 amino acids. The germline V gene has CDR1 SGHTA and CDR2 FQGNSA. CDR3 residues: CASSLIGGPFF. In DNA form, the CDR3 reads TGTGCCAGCAGCTTAATTGGGGGGCCTTTCTTT.

This chain uses TRBV10-3 with TRBJ1-5; TRBD1 agrees at 12 bases. Losses at the gene ends were 4 bases for V and 1 base for J; bases not matched to a gene: 14. The CDR3 contains 20 residues. The germline V gene encodes CDR1 ENHRY and CDR2 SYGVKD. The CDR3, as DNA: TGTGCCATCAGTGGACACTGGGACAGGGGGCAAATGAGGAGCAATCAGCCCCAGCATTTT. Protein product: CAISGHWDRGQMRSNQPQHF.